The TCR beta chain described here comes from a study of T cell responses to AZD1222 COVID-19 vaccine. The study's findings and limits: There were mostly white British donors and more females than males, and clonal diversity was possibly underestimated.

About this clone: Its antigen remains unidentified.

Some clones are missing from TCRdb's copy, which holds only in-frame ones; the method was immunoSEQ multiplex PCR. The sample holds about 200,000 clones, about 89% seen once. Germline V gene data show CDR1 as SEHNR and CDR2 as FQNEAQ (reference sequence). V was trimmed by 5 bases and J by 8 bases, leaving 16 bases between them. CDR3 length: 14 residues. Sequenced here: peripheral blood, sampled 28 days after the second AZD1222 dose. This receptor was obtained from an adult who received the AZD1222 COVID-19 vaccine. The chain carries TRBV7-9 and TRBJ1-3; D remains ambiguous. The CDR3 DNA follows: TGTGCCAGCAGCCCATATGACTTCGGGGACACCATATATTTT. Protein sequence: CASSPYDFGDTIYF. Based on the CDR3 plus reference TRBV7-9 and TRBJ1-3, the full variable domain is DTGVSQNPRHKITKRGQNVTFRCDPISEHNRLYWYRQTLGQGPEFLTYFQNEAQLEKSRLLSDRFSAERPKGSFSTLEIQRTEQGDSAMYLCASSPYDFGDTIYFGEGSWLTVV.